This T cell receptor (beta chain) was sequenced in a study of T cells in localized non-small cell lung cancer. Whole-study findings and limits: Adjacent lung held a median 57 of the top 100 tumor clones. Analysis by sequencing included only one tumor region, so heterogeneity remains possible. Adjacent uninvolved lung tissue had the highest T cell clonality, exceeding tumor. Greater T cell density in blood accompanied longer overall survival.

The V gene end was trimmed by 2 bases and the J gene end by 6 bases; junction bases not matched to a gene: 8. The CDR3 is 15 residues long. Germline V gene sequence: CDR1 SGHDT, CDR2 YYEEEE. Remarks on this clone: Its antigen is as yet unknown.

Clones were sequenced by immunoSEQ multiplex PCR, and TCRdb holds only the in-frame ones, with some missing. The sample yields around 40,000 clones, around nine tenths seen once. Sequences were derived from peripheral blood, sampled before any cancer treatment. The TCR originated in a female donor of 60 years or more with stage I squamous cell lung carcinoma. The V gene is TRBV5-6, the J gene TRBJ2-5; the match to TRBD1 covers 9 bases. The CDR3 spells CASSFEQGARKTQYF. The DNA of the CDR3 is TGTGCCAGCAGCTTCGAACAGGGGGCCCGGAAGACCCAGTACTTC.